This T cell receptor (beta chain) comes out of a study of T cell responses to AZD1222 COVID-19 vaccine. Clones were sequenced by immunoSEQ multiplex PCR, and TCRdb holds only the in-frame ones, with some missing. The sample includes 100,000 to 120,000 clones, 89% of them seen just once. As regards this clone: Antigen: not known.

Trimming left V 0 bases short and J 3 bases short, with 15 bases between. Germline CDR1 reads MNHEY; CDR2 reads SVGAGI. The CDR3 is made up of 16 amino acids. Whole-study results and caveats: Clonal diversity may have been underestimated, and the donors were mostly white British, with more females than males. After two AZD1222 doses, spike-specific TCR breadth and depth rose versus day 0. Every sample of the repertoires postdated the peak T cell response.

The V and J genes are TRBV6-5 and TRBJ2-7, with no clear D. This sample comprised peripheral blood, obtained on day 0 of MenACWY control vaccination. This clonotype was obtained from an adult in good health. The CDR3 sequence: CASSYSIGAPHYEQYF. The CDR3 DNA reads as TGTGCCAGCAGTTACTCGATTGGTGCCCCGCACTACGAGCAGTACTTC.